This T cell receptor (beta chain) was captured by sequencing in a study of T cells expressing NK-cell markers (dated by TCRdb to 2020 to 2021). In terms of the full investigation: In sorted CD3+CD56+NKG2C+, CD3+CD56+NKG2C- and CD3+CD56-NKG2C+ T-cell subsets from about 8 donors, TCR beta-chain repertoires were profiled. Among the eight sequenced donors, seven were HCMV-seropositive and one was HCMV-seronegative. The study sequenced eight donors, all healthy volunteers chosen at random: three men and five women. Illumina HiSeq 2000/2500, MiSeq or NextSeq was used to sequence libraries as 2 x 150 bp reads.

Sequencing instrument: Illumina HiSeq 2000. TCR beta cDNA libraries were prepared using 5'RACE template switching, which introduced a universal primer site and unique molecular identifiers. Synthesis of cDNA was primed from the TCR beta constant segment and was followed by two consecutive PCR amplification steps. As for the authors' bioinformatics: MIGEC was used to demultiplex reads and group the reads by UMI, and MiTCR was used to assemble and quantify clonotypes. To remove erroneous sequences, TCR cDNA sequences were retained only when supported by two or more reads. The tcR package was used for downstream repertoire analysis, with clonotypes matched between fractions based on CDR3 nucleotide sequence plus V segment. Antigen specificity was annotated against VDJdb with VDJmatch, allowing one amino acid substitution in CDR3. Reads reprocessed by TCRdb are summarized as one entry per CDR3 protein sequence, and DNA is absent. The V and J calls reflect TCRdb's pipeline rather than the authors' work. The table held for this sample gives some 280,000 distinct CDR3 sequences. The ten largest account for roughly 0.4% of the sample.

The full study reports these points: Whether the expanded NKG2C-expressing T cell clones were specific for HCMV antigens was left unclear. In over 5 donors, the dominant CD3+CD56+NKG2C+ clonotypes were among the top 10 CD8+ clonotypes and accounted for roughly 1.0-7.5% of CD8+ T cells. Those dominant clonotypes were again the most abundant among CD3+CD56-NKG2C+ cells in a few donors, at about 28.3-65%.

As concerns this clonotype: Its binding antigen is unknown.

HCMV-specific IgG was detected in serum with a commercial ELISA kit to determine HCMV serostatus. Peripheral blood mononuclear cells were isolated from blood by Ficoll density gradient centrifugation. The CDR3 goes from the cysteine to the phenylalanine over 14 residues. No DNA appears here. As encoded in the germline V gene, CDR1 is KGHSH while CDR2 is LQKENI. The rearrangement combines TRBV18 with TRBJ1-1. The clonotype comes from a man younger than 30 in good health. Donor details come from another sample of the same person, matched by shared clones. The source material was blood T cells: a sorted CD56 or NKG2C T cell subset, CD4+ or CD8+ T cells, or bulk PBMC T cells (not recorded which). CDR3 sequence: CASSPVQANTEAFF.